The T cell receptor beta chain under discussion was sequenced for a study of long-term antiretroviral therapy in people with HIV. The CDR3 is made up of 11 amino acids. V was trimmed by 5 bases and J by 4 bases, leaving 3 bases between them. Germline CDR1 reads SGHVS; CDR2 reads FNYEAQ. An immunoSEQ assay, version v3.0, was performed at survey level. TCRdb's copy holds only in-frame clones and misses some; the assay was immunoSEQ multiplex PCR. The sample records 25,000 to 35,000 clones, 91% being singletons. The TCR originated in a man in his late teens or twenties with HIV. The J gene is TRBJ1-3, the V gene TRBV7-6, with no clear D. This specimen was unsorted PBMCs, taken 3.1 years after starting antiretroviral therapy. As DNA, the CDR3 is TGTGCCAGCAGCCCCGGAAACACCATATATTTT. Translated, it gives CASSPGNTIYF.